A single T cell receptor beta chain is shown here with its context. Data came from immunoSEQ multiplex PCR; TCRdb stores just in-frame clones and leaves some out. This table holds approximately 280,000 clones, 85% to 90% found once. This record belongs to a study of blood T cell repertoires in COVID-19. Trimming at V came to 4 bases and at J to 2 bases, leaving 7 bases not matched to a gene. This CDR3 spans 15 amino acids. CDR1 is MNHEY, CDR2 SVGAGI, per germline. The sequence derives from a man aged 35-49 years with acute or convalescent COVID-19. Sequenced sample: peripheral blood. The chain links TRBV6-5 to TRBJ2-7, with 8 bases lining up with TRBD1. CDR3 coding DNA: TGTGCCAGCAGTTCCACCGGGACAGGCCCCTACGAGCAGTACTTC. Protein product: CASSSTGTGPYEQYF.